These T cell receptor beta chains were read from a single sample in a study of OX40 agonist ivuxolimab in advanced cancers. The table came from immunoSEQ multiplex PCR; TCRdb's copy has only in-frame clones and leaves some out. Here the sample spans 78,000 or so clones, roughly nine tenths being singletons. Specimen: CD4+ or CD8+ T cells sorted from blood, collected in a trial of the OX40 agonist ivuxolimab. Source of these receptors: an adult with an advanced solid tumor such as melanoma, head and neck, liver or kidney cancer. Both conserved end residues are part of each CDR3.

J: TRBJ1-1
V: TRBV11-3
CDR3: CASSPSTGGNTEAFF

J: TRBJ2-1
V: TRBV5-8
CDR3: CASSSNMDAAKDNEQFF

J: TRBJ2-5
V: TRBV5-1
CDR3: CASSFAVSETQYF

J: TRBJ1-1
V: TRBV5-4
CDR3: CASSWGGGGGTEAFF

J: TRBJ1-1
V: TRBV5-4
CDR3: CASSLARGMNTEAFF

J: TRBJ1-2
V: TRBV7-2
CDR3: CASSLGGYRGGYGYTF

J: TRBJ1-2
V: TRBV2
CDR3: CASSTGPYGYTF

J: TRBJ1-5
V: TRBV4-2
CDR3: CASSQDPSDQPQHF

J: TRBJ1-3
V: TRBV11-1
CDR3: CASSVTRHGNTIYF

J: TRBJ2-7
V: TRBV5-4
CDR3: CASSLPQDPYEQYF

J: TRBJ1-5
V: TRBV2
CDR3: CASSESGGDQPQHF

J: TRBJ2-7
V: TRBV21-1
CDR3: CASSYQGEETEF

J: TRBJ2-3
V: TRBV2
CDR3: CASSGGEGDTQYF

J: TRBJ2-7
V: TRBV7-2
CDR3: CASSLTGRTYEQYF

J: TRBJ2-1
V: TRBV6-1
CDR3: CASSESQPHGDEQFF

J: TRBJ2-3
V: TRBV29-1
CDR3: CSVGTLVDTQYF

J: TRBJ2-7
V: TRBV19
CDR3: CASSKLPWPSGGSSYEQYF

J: TRBJ1-4
V: TRBV21-1
CDR3: CASSKAGGRVGEKLFF

J: TRBJ2-7
V: TRBV5-1
CDR3: CASSPQGTAIYEQYF

J: TRBJ1-1
V: TRBV5-3
CDR3: CARSWAGVCSTEAFF

J: TRBJ2-5
V: TRBV2
CDR3: CASSETSQGGETQYF

J: TRBJ1-3
V: TRBV6-4
CDR3: CASRGDSGNTIYF

J: TRBJ2-5
V: TRBV2
CDR3: CASSLRVETQYF

J: NA
V: TRBV5-7
CDR3: CASSLVGVTYEQYF

J: TRBJ2-2
V: TRBV7-9
CDR3: CASPSWDTGDTGELFF

J: TRBJ2-1
V: TRBV5-1
CDR3: CASSSGGGNNEQFF

J: TRBJ2-6
V: TRBV10-2
CDR3: CASSGASTSQSRANVLTF

J: TRBJ1-2
V: TRBV7-2
CDR3: CASRRASLNYGYTF

J: TRBJ1-1
V: TRBV4-2
CDR3: CASRRQGADTEAFF